These T cell receptor beta chains were read from a single sample in a study of cytomegalovirus exposure and HLA in healthy donors. TCRdb's table, derived via immunoSEQ multiplex PCR, lists solely in-frame clones and lacks some. The top ten clones hold about 1.6% of a sample with fewer than 200,000 clones, roughly four fifths of them seen once. Specimen: PBMCs. The receptors come from a man over 45 in good health and CMV-seronegative. Each CDR3 is given with its conserved first and last residue. The D gene is left open where the match is weak. Rows give clone size only sometimes, using once, few, many, or a class for an expanded clone.

D,V,size,J,CDR3,DNA
TRBD1,TRBV7-2,NA,TRBJ1-6,CASSGGQGRSPLHF,TGTGCCAGCAGCGGAGGACAGGGACGTTCACCCCTCCACTTT
TRBD1,TRBV29-1,NA,TRBJ2-3,CSAGLTGLGGDTQYF,TGCAGCGCCGGATTGACAGGGCTTGGAGGAGATACGCAGTATTTT
NA,TRBV7-9,NA,TRBJ2-5,CSSSRSYRVLQETQYF,TGTTCCAGCTCTAGATCGTACAGGGTCCTTCAAGAGACCCAGTACTTC
NA,TRBV28,NA,TRBJ2-1,CASTHRSSGNEQFF,TGTGCCAGCACCCATAGAAGCTCAGGGAATGAGCAGTTCTTC
NA,TRBV7-2,NA,TRBJ1-2,CASSLARTDYGYTF,TGTGCCAGCAGCTTAGCTAGGACAGACTATGGCTACACCTTC
NA,TRBV4-2,few,TRBJ1-1,CASSRLNTEAFF,TGTGCCAGCAGCCGGCTGAACACTGAAGCTTTCTTT
NA,TRBV4-3,NA,TRBJ2-7,CASSQTSYSYEQYF,TGCGCCAGCAGCCAAACTAGCTACTCCTACGAGCAGTACTTC
NA,TRBV5-1,NA,TRBJ1-1,CASSLGQANHEAFF,TGCGCCAGCAGCTTGGGACAGGCCAATCATGAAGCTTTCTTT
NA,TRBV4-2,NA,TRBJ1-2,CASLPRGTGGRLSYGYTF,TGTGCCAGCCTCCCGCGGGGGACCGGGGGCCGACTCTCCTATGGCTACACCTTC
NA,TRBV28,NA,TRBJ1-4,CATSTPGVKTNEKLFF,TGTGCCACCTCTACACCCGGGGTCAAGACTAATGAAAAACTGTTTTTT
TRBD1,TRBV25-1,NA,TRBJ2-1,CASRDRELFF,TGTGCCAGCCGGGACAGGGAACTGTTCTTC
NA,TRBV19,NA,TRBJ2-7,CASSIDEGGGSCYEQYF,TGTGCCAGTAGTATAGACGAGGGGGGCGGGAGTTGCTACGAGCAGTACTTC
TRBD1,TRBV11-2,NA,TRBJ2-7,CASSSRQGRYF,TGTGCCAGCAGCTCCAGACAGGGTCGGTACTTC
TRBD1,TRBV29-1,NA,TRBJ2-7,CSVEKDREPSYEQYF,TGCAGCGTTGAGAAGGACAGGGAACCCTCCTACGAGCAGTACTTC
NA,TRBV29-1,NA,TRBJ2-7,CSSSDGFDEQYF,TGCAGCTCTTCCGACGGGTTCGACGAGCAGTACTTC